Following are 27 T cell receptor beta chains from one sample sequenced in a study of T cells in Graves' hyperthyroidism and ophthalmopathy. The investigators amplified TCR beta CDR3 regions from RNA transcripts. Using the HTBI primer set, a first-round RT-PCR was run on the TCR CDR3. TCRdb analysed the multiplex PCR reads with MiXCR anew, one entry per CDR3 protein. The table shows 94,000 or so distinct CDR3 sequences, with about 51% occurring only once. The source material was blood. The receptors originated from a woman aged 40 to 50 with Graves' hyperthyroidism.

The table lists this clonotype with many counts. This chain uses TRBV10-3 with TRBJ1-6, with no clear D. CDR1 ENHRY and CDR2 SYGVKD come from the germline V gene. Trimming took 10 bases from V and 10 from J, leaving 17 bases between them. The CDR3 spans 13 residues. CDR3 DNA: TGTGCCAGTAGACCGGTCTTAGGATCACCCCTCCACTTT. Translated: CASRPVLGSPLHF.

The genes are TRBV7-9 and TRBJ2-7; 8 bases agree with TRBD1. Per germline, CDR1 SEHNR and CDR2 FQNEAQ (reference sequence). V lost 6 bases, J lost 0 bases, and 10 bases stayed unmatched. This CDR3 is 16 amino acids long. This CDR3 is CASRVLGTGSSYEQYF. CDR3 sequence (DNA): TGTGCCAGCAGGGTACTAGGGACAGGCAGCTCCTACGAGCAGTACTTC. Based on the CDR3 plus reference TRBV7-9 and TRBJ2-7, the full variable domain is DTGVSQNPRHKITKRGQNVTFRCDPISEHNRLYWYRQTLGQGPEFLTYFQNEAQLEKSRLLSDRFSAERPKGSFSTLEIQRTEQGDSAMYLCASRVLGTGSSYEQYFGPGTRLTVT.

Concerning this clonotype itself: A junction boundary mismatches the germline segment, possibly from a read error. This chain connects TRBV7-9 to TRBJ2-6; 8 positions match TRBD1. The CDR3 loop spans 15 amino acids. In germline, CDR1 is SEHNR, CDR2 FQNEAQ (reference sequence). CDR3 in amino acids: CACSLDRAGANVLTF. The CDR3 DNA follows: TGTGCCTGCAGCTTGGACAGGGCTGGGGCCAACGTCCTGACTTTC. Variable domain in full (rest from reference TRBV7-9 and TRBJ2-6): DTGVSQNPRHKITKRGQNVTFRCDPISEHNRLYWYRQTLGQGPEFLTYFQNEAQLEKSRLLSDRFSAERPKGSFSTLEIQRTEQGDSAMYLCACSLDRAGANVLTFGAGSRLTVL.

The chain couples TRBV7-9 to TRBJ1-2; D unclear. The CDR3 is 10 residues long. CDR1 is SEHNR, CDR2 FQNEAQ, per germline (reference sequence). V was trimmed by 11 bases and J by 4 bases, leaving 8 bases between them. This CDR3 is CAGTFYGYTF. The CDR3 DNA reads TGTGCCGGAACTTTCTATGGCTACACCTTC.

This clonotype was seen a few times. CDR3 in DNA: TGTGCCATCAGGGGACGGCCGGCGGGGGAGACCCAGTACTTC. The encoded protein is CAIRGRPAGETQYF. This chain uses TRBV10-3 with TRBJ2-5, with D perhaps matching TRBD2 (6 bases). The V gene's germline CDR1 is ENHRY and CDR2 SYGVKD. This CDR3 is 14 amino acids long. With 6 bases removed from V and 5 bases from J, the gap between germline ends came to 16 bases.

The chain couples TRBV14 to TRBJ1-2, with no clear D. The V gene lost 6 bases and the J gene lost 4 bases, with 18 bases spanning the gap. This CDR3 is built from 15 residues. Germline assignment: CDR1 SGHDN and CDR2 FVKESK. DNA for the CDR3: TGTGCCAGCAGTTTCGCCCTTGGCGCCCGCTATGGCTACACCTTC. Its translation: CASSFALGARYGYTF.

Only one count was recorded for this clonotype. This chain connects TRBV24-1 to TRBJ2-2; 8 bases match TRBD2. V lost 9 bases and J lost 4; bases outside the gene matches: 9. This CDR3 contains 15 residues. Germline V lookup: CDR1 KGHDR, CDR2 SFDVKD. CDR3 bases: TGTGCCACCCATGACAGCGGGAGTGGCACCGGGGAGCTGTTTTTT. As protein: CATHDSGSGTGELFF.

The chain links TRBV20-1 to TRBJ1-3, with D perhaps TRBD1 (6 bases). The CDR3 consists of 13 residues. Trimming stripped 5 bases from V and 3 bases from J, with 11 bases between. CDR1 is DFQATT, CDR2 SNEGSKA, per germline (reference sequence). The CDR3 DNA is TGCAGTGCTGCCGGGGGCGGTGGAAACACCATATATTTT. Residues: CSAAGGGGNTIYF.

The chain is built from TRBV20-1 and TRBJ2-5; D not resolved. CDR1 DFQATT and CDR2 SNEGSKA come from the germline V gene (reference sequence). The CDR3 has 12 amino acids. The ends were cut back, 2 bases at V and 4 bases at J, with 8 bases in the middle. The DNA for the CDR3 is TGCAGTGCTAGAATCCCACCAGAGACCCAGTACTTC. It specifies CSARIPPETQYF.

This clonotype has at least ten counts. The chain combines TRBV20-1 with TRBJ1-2; the D is unclear. Trimming took off 6 bases at V and 4 bases at J, with 9 bases between the two ends. CDR1 is DFQATT and CDR2 is SNEGSKA in the germline V gene (reference sequence). There are 11 residues in the CDR3. The CDR3 DNA is TGCAGTGCCGACATAGTCTATGGCTACACCTTC. Its protein product is CSADIVYGYTF.

The chain employs TRBV9 and TRBJ1-3, with D perhaps matching TRBD1 (6 bases). Deletions cut 5 bases from V and 4 bases from J, with 13 bases between. CDR1 is SGDLS, CDR2 YYNGEE, per germline. The CDR3 spans 14 residues. The CDR3 sequence: CASRGEGGGNTIYF. CDR3 nucleotides: TGTGCCAGCAGAGGTGAAGGGGGGGGAAACACCATATATTTT.

The chain employs TRBV10-3 and TRBJ2-6; D gene uncertain. With 2 bases removed from V and 4 bases from J, the gap between germline ends came to 6 bases. The CDR3 runs 14 residues. Looked up from germline, CDR1 is ENHRY and CDR2 is SYGVKD. The CDR3 region has the DNA TGTGCCATCAGTGAGAGTCCGGGGGCCAACGTCCTGACTTTC. The encoded protein is CAISESPGANVLTF.

This clonotype was counted at least ten times. J is TRBJ2-7 and V is TRBV20-1; 10 bases align to TRBD1. With V trimmed by 0 bases and J by 5 bases, 10 bases remained unmatched. Per germline, CDR1 DFQATT and CDR2 SNEGSKA (reference sequence). There are 16 residues in the CDR3. CDR3 bases: TGCAGTGCTAGAGAAACCGGGACAGGGGTTTTCGACGAGCAGTACTTC. It is translated as CSARETGTGVFDEQYF.

The V gene is TRBV7-6, the J gene TRBJ2-7, with 8 nucleotides matching TRBD1. Germline lookup yields CDR1 SGHVS and CDR2 FNYEAQ. V trimming: 1 base; J trimming: 2 bases; junction bases outside the gene matches: 10. The CDR3 covers 17 residues. The CDR3 is CASSLVVRTGRTYEQYF. DNA of the CDR3: TGTGCCAGCAGCTTAGTCGTGCGGACAGGGCGAACCTACGAGCAGTACTTC.

Here the CDR3 DNA reads TGCAGCGTTACATCAGCGAGTCACACTGAAGCTTTCTTT. It is translated as CSVTSASHTEAFF. The V call is TRBV29-1, the J call TRBJ1-1; the D is unclear. Trimming removed 5 bases at V and 3 bases at J, with 13 bases between. CDR3 length: 13 amino acids. Germline loops: CDR1 SQVTM, CDR2 ANQGSEA.

V gene TRBV7-2 combines with J gene TRBJ1-3; 7 bases match TRBD1. Trimming took 2 bases from V and 2 from J; bases not matched to a gene: 3. Germline V gene data show CDR1 as SGHTA and CDR2 as FQGNSA. CDR3 length: 15 residues. CDR3 protein: CASSLHRGPGNTIYF. The CDR3 DNA sequence: TGTGCCAGCAGCTTACACAGGGGCCCTGGAAACACCATATATTTT.

This clonotype occurred many times. The chain couples TRBV5-1 to TRBJ1-1, with D perhaps TRBD1 (5 bases). Trimming left V 4 bases short and J 7 bases short, with 17 bases between. The CDR3 is 14 amino acids. Germline V gene data show CDR1 as SGHRS and CDR2 as YFSETQ. CDR3 DNA: TGCGCCAGCAGCAGGACGACAGAGATCGGTGAAGCTTTCTTT. Residues: CASSRTTEIGEAFF.

This clonotype has only one observation. At one end the junction does not follow the germline gene, possibly because of a read error. The chain employs TRBV7-2 and TRBJ1-6; D is possibly TRBD1 (6 bases). This CDR3 is 13 amino acids long. CDR1 is SGHTA and CDR2 is FQGNSA in the germline V gene. Here the CDR3 DNA reads TGTGCTAGCAGCAAAGCAGGGGATTCACCCCTCCACTTT. This gives the protein CASSKAGDSPLHF.

The DNA for the CDR3 is TGTGCCAGCAGCTTAAGTTCGTCATCGGGTCAGCCCCAGCATTTT. It is translated as CASSLSSSSGQPQHF. The gene calls are TRBV7-9 and TRBJ1-5; D remains ambiguous. V was shortened by 2 bases and J by 6 bases, with 14 bases between the two germline ends. Germline V gene data show CDR1 as SEHNR and CDR2 as FQNEAQ (reference sequence). This CDR3 has 15 amino acids.

Concerning this clonotype itself: This sequence may be a read error, since a much larger clone differs from it by one base. The V and J genes are TRBV20-1 and TRBJ2-2; 11 bases are a match to TRBD2. The germline V gene has CDR1 DFQATT and CDR2 SNEGSKA (reference sequence). The CDR3 runs to 18 residues. The V segment lost 6 bases and the J segment 0 bases; nucleotides outside the gene matches: 12. The CDR3 sequence is CSAGGGASGRTNTGELFF. CDR3 DNA: TGCAGTGCCGGCGGGGGGGCTAGCGGGAGGACGAACACCGGGGAGCTGTTTTTT.

In this sample, this clonotype turned up many times. The V and J genes are TRBV7-8 and TRBJ2-3; the match to TRBD2 covers 7 bases. The CDR3 has 15 amino acids. CDR1 is SGHVS, CDR2 FQNEAQ, per germline. V trimming: 3 bases; J trimming: 1 base; junction bases outside the gene matches: 4. CDR3 nucleotides: TGTGCCAGCAGCTTTGCGGGAGCCGGCACAGATACGCAGTATTTT. Translated, it gives CASSFAGAGTDTQYF.

A single count supports this clonotype. The J gene is TRBJ1-5, the V gene TRBV9; 7 positions agree with TRBD1. Trimming removed 4 bases from V and 5 bases from J; junction bases left unmatched: 9. The germline gives CDR1 SGDLS, CDR2 YYNGEE. There are 15 residues in the CDR3. CDR3: CASSPLTGSDQPQHF. The CDR3 coding sequence is TGTGCCAGCAGCCCACTGACAGGGTCGGATCAGCCCCAGCATTTT. Complete variable domain (other parts from reference TRBV9 and TRBJ1-5): DSGVTQTPKHLITATGQRVTLRCSPRSGDLSVYWYQQSLDQGLQFLIQYYNGEERAKGNILERFSAQQFPDLHSELNLSSLELGDSALYFCASSPLTGSDQPQHFGDGTRLSIL.

The rearrangement joins TRBV7-3 to TRBJ2-3; D call uncertain. Germline loops: CDR1 SGHTA, CDR2 FQGTGA. Trimming took 3 bases from V and 2 from J, leaving 6 bases between them. This CDR3 is built from 13 residues. The CDR3 loop reads CASSLANTDTQYF. The CDR3 region has the DNA TGTGCCAGCAGCTTGGCTAACACAGATACGCAGTATTTT.

V is TRBV20-1 and J is TRBJ1-1; TRBD1 agrees at 10 bases. The CDR3 has 13 residues. Germline CDR1 is DFQATT and CDR2 is SNEGSKA (reference sequence). J was trimmed by 8 bases and V by 5 bases; bases with no gene match: 8. CDR3 sequence (DNA): TGCAGTGCTCCCGGGACAGGGGCCGTAGAAGCTTTCTTT. It codes for CSAPGTGAVEAFF.

The V and J genes are TRBV2 and TRBJ2-5, with 7 bases fitting TRBD2. The germline CDR1 and CDR2 sequences are SNHLY and FYNNEI. V trimming: 5 bases; J trimming: 6 bases; junction bases outside the gene matches: 12. The CDR3 covers 15 residues. CDR3 protein: CASSPRRAGVKTQYF. The DNA of the CDR3 is TGTGCCAGCAGTCCCCGCCGGGCGGGGGTGAAGACCCAGTACTTC.

Concerning this clonotype: Because it lacks the conserved phenylalanine or tryptophan at the end, this CDR3 is likely a read error. This chain joins TRBV2 and TRBJ1-5; D is undetermined. Trimming left V 9 bases short and J 3 bases short, with 15 bases between. The germline gives CDR1 SNHLY, CDR2 FYNNEI. The CDR3 totals 14 residues. The CDR3 here is CASRDQVFNQPQHL. CDR3 DNA sequence: TGTGCCAGTAGAGACCAGGTTTTCAATCAGCCCCAGCATCTT.

This clonotype was observed at least ten times. The chain is built from TRBV4-3 and TRBJ2-7; D gene uncertain. V lost 4 bases and J 3 bases, leaving 13 bases between the germline ends. Per germline, CDR1 LGHNA and CDR2 YSLEER. The CDR3 covers 14 residues. DNA of the CDR3: TGCGCCAGCAGCCTCCAAGAGAATAGCTACGAGCAGTACTTC. Translation gives CASSLQENSYEQYF.